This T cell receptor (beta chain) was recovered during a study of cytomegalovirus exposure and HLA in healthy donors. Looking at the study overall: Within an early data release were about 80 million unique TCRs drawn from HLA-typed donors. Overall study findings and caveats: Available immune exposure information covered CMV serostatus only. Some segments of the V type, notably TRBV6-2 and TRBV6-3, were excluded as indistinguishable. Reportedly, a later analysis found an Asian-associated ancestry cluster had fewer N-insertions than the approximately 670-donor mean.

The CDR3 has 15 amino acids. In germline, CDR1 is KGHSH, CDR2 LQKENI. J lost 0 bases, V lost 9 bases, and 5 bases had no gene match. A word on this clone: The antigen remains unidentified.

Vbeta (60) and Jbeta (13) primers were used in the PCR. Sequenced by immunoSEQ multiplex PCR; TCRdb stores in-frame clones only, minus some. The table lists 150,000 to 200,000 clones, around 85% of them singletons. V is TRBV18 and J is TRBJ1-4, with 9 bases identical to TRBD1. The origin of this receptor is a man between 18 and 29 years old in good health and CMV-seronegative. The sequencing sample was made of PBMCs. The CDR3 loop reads CASGTGRSTNEKLFF. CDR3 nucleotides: TGTGCCAGTGGGACAGGGCGATCAACTAATGAAAAACTGTTTTTT. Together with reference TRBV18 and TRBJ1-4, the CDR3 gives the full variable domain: NAGVMQNPRHLVRRRGQEARLRCSPMKGHSHVYWYRQLPEEGLKFMVYLQKENIIDESGMPKERFSAEFPKEGPSILRIQQVVRGDSAAYFCASGTGRSTNEKLFFGSGTQLSVL.